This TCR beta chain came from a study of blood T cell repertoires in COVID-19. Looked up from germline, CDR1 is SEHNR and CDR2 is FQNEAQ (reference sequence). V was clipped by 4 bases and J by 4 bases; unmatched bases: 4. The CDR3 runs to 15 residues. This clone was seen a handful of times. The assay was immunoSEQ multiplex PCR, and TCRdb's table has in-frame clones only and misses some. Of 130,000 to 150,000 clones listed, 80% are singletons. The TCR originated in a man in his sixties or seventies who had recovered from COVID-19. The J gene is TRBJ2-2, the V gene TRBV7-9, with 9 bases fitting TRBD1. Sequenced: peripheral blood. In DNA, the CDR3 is TGTGCCAGCAGCTACCGGGACAGGGTCACCGGGGAGCTGTTTTTT. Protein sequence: CASSYRDRVTGELFF.